The 32 T cell receptor beta chains listed next were all sequenced from one sample in a study of Tregs in tolerant kidney transplant recipients. Method: immunoSEQ multiplex PCR; TCRdb's copy keeps in-frame clones and lacks some. Among around 21,000 clones listed, about two thirds were seen once. No cognate antigen is known for these TCRs. Sequencing was carried out using Tregs from blood cultured with allogeneic cells. The receptors were gathered from a human donor in good health.

The chain joins TRBV11-2 to TRBJ2-7; TRBD2 matches 11 bases. The germline gives CDR1 SGHAT, CDR2 FQNNGV. The CDR3 length is 16 residues. V dropped 1 base and J dropped 3; count of bases not matched to a gene: 5. This CDR3 reads CASSLGAGTSGYEQYF. In DNA form, the CDR3 reads TGTGCCAGCAGCTTAGGCGCCGGGACTAGCGGCTACGAGCAGTACTTC.

The chain uses TRBV6-1 and TRBJ1-5; TRBD1 is a possible D gene (5 bases). CDR3 length: 13 residues. Germline CDR1 reads MNHNS; CDR2 reads SASEGT. The V end lost 11 bases, the J end lost 2 bases, and 13 bases lay between the germline ends. This CDR3 is CAGGRGGNQPQHF. The CDR3 DNA is TGTGCCGGGGGGAGAGGGGGCAATCAGCCCCAGCATTTT.

This clone was observed once. The genes are TRBV6-6 and TRBJ2-1; maybe TRBD1 (6 bases). From germline, CDR1 is MNHNY and CDR2 SVGAGI (reference sequence). The ends were cut back, 6 bases at V and 1 base at J, with 10 bases in the middle. This CDR3 region has 14 residues. The CDR3 sequence is CASRRDRSYNEQFF. DNA for the CDR3: TGTGCCAGCAGAAGAGACAGGTCCTACAATGAGCAGTTCTTC.

This clone rates as medium-sized. This sample includes further DNA sequences coding for the same CDR3. The chain employs TRBV11-2 and TRBJ1-2, with D unclear. The V end was cut by 0 bases, the J end by 4 bases, with 6 bases between. CDR3 length equals 13 residues. Germline V gives CDR1 SGHAT, CDR2 FQNNGV. CDR3 amino acids: CASSLEGIYGYTF. Written as DNA, the CDR3 is TGTGCCAGCAGCTTAGAAGGTATCTATGGCTACACCTTC.

This clone has more than one count but fewer than ten. The V and J genes are TRBV19 and TRBJ2-1; TRBD2 aligns across 10 bases. V shed 7 bases, J shed 13 bases, and the junction held 16 bases outside the gene matches. CDR1 and CDR2 (germline): LNHDA, SQIVND (reference sequence). This CDR3 comprises 15 residues. The chain's CDR3 is CASTQQWTSGVPQFF. The CDR3 bases are TGTGCCAGTACTCAGCAATGGACTAGCGGAGTTCCACAGTTCTTC.

The chain carries TRBV7-9 and TRBJ1-2; D possibly corresponds to TRBD1 (6 bases). The V and J ends lost 5 bases and 4 bases respectively, with 29 bases between them. Germline CDR1 and CDR2: SEHNR and FQNEAQ (reference sequence). The CDR3 consists of 19 residues. CDR3 DNA: TGTGCCAGCAGCCACTTCCCGGGACATTCGAACCAGAATCGCTATGGCTACACCTTC. It translates to CASSHFPGHSNQNRYGYTF.

The CDR3 region is CASSYVNTPLHF. The CDR3 DNA reads TGTGCCAGCAGTTACGTGAATACACCCCTCCACTTT. The chain links TRBV6-5 to TRBJ1-6, with D unclear. Trimming cost V 2 bases and J 11 bases, with 7 bases left between them. Germline V gene data show CDR1 as MNHEY and CDR2 as SVGAGI. The length of the CDR3 is 12 residues.

The CDR3 region has the DNA TGTGCCAGCAGCTTAGCCCTCGGTGAGCAGTTCTTC. Its translation is CASSLALGEQFF. The chain uses TRBV7-2 and TRBJ2-1; D unclear. The germline gives CDR1 SGHTA, CDR2 FQGNSA. The length of the CDR3 is 12 residues. V shed 0 bases and J shed 9 bases, with 6 bases lying between them.

This clone turned up a few times. V gene TRBV7-9 combines with J gene TRBJ1-1; D remains unclear. CDR3 length: 14 amino acids. Germline assignment: CDR1 SEHNR and CDR2 FQNEAQ (reference sequence). The V end lost 1 base, the J end lost 5 bases, and 11 bases lay between the germline ends. CDR3: CASSLEVPGTEAFF. The DNA of the CDR3 is TGTGCCAGCAGCTTAGAGGTCCCTGGAACTGAAGCTTTCTTT.

J is TRBJ2-7 and V is TRBV30; D gene ambiguous. This CDR3 spans 12 amino acids. Germline V gives CDR1 GTSNPN, CDR2 SVGIG (reference sequence). V lost 0 bases, J lost 0 bases, and 3 bases lay in between. The CDR3: CAWSVSSYEQYF. The CDR3 DNA reads TGTGCCTGGAGTGTTAGCTCCTACGAGCAGTACTTC.

J is TRBJ2-5 and V is TRBV5-4, with 15 bases lining up with TRBD2. The length of the CDR3 is 18 residues. Per germline, CDR1 SGHNT and CDR2 YYREEE (reference sequence). With V trimmed by 3 bases and J by 4 bases, 10 bases remained unmatched. The CDR3: CASSSGTSGGQSRETQYF. The DNA for the CDR3 is TGTGCCAGCAGCTCCGGGACTAGCGGGGGGCAGTCGAGAGAGACCCAGTACTTC.

This rearrangement joins TRBV6-6 to TRBJ1-6; D is ambiguous. This CDR3 has 15 amino acids. Germline CDR1 and CDR2: MNHNY and SVGAGI (reference sequence). V lost 6 bases and J 7 bases, leaving 16 bases between the germline ends. In DNA, the CDR3 is TGTGCCAGCAGCCCCCCGTTGCCACCAAATTCACCCCTCCACTTT. It is translated as CASSPPLPPNSPLHF.

The J gene is TRBJ1-1, the V gene TRBV29-1; D unresolved. CDR1 is SQVTM, CDR2 ANQGSEA, per germline. This CDR3 comprises 12 residues. V lost 3 bases to trimming and J lost 6 bases, with 11 bases between them. The CDR3 bases are TGCAGCGTTGAGAGGCCTGGCGCTGAAGCTTTCTTT. As protein: CSVERPGAEAFF.

CDR3 sequence: CASSHGRERSQPQHF. CDR3 nucleotide sequence: TGTGCCAGCAGCCATGGGAGGGAAAGGAGTCAGCCCCAGCATTTT. The rearrangement uses TRBV5-4 and TRBJ1-5; D unresolved. Trimming pared 4 bases from V and 6 bases from J, leaving 17 bases between. The CDR3 is 15 residues long. CDR1 and CDR2 from the germline V gene are SGHNT and YYREEE (reference sequence).

The chain is built from TRBV7-6 and TRBJ2-1; D is possibly TRBD1 (6 bases). The CDR3 has 17 residues. The V gene lost 0 bases and the J gene lost 5 bases, with 17 bases spanning the gap. In germline, CDR1 is SGHVS, CDR2 FNYEAQ. The CDR3 DNA reads as TGTGCCAGCAGCTTAGCACCCCGACTGGGGGACAACAATGAGCAGTTCTTC. It translates to CASSLAPRLGDNNEQFF.

This clone was recorded a few times. The chain uses TRBV5-1 and TRBJ2-5; the D gene could be TRBD1 or TRBD2 (6 bases each). CDR1 is SGHRS, CDR2 YFSETQ, per germline. This CDR3 is 13 amino acids long. Deletions cut 7 bases from V and 1 base from J, with 11 bases between. CDR3 residues: CASGKGGQETQYF. CDR3 bases: TGCGCCAGCGGGAAGGGGGGCCAAGAGACCCAGTACTTC.

The chain has TRBV18 and TRBJ1-2, with a weak D call TRBD1 (6 bases). The V and J ends lost 5 bases and 6 bases respectively, with 13 bases between them. Germline CDR1 is KGHSH and CDR2 is LQKENI. This CDR3 region has 13 residues. The CDR3 DNA is TGTGCCAGCTCAACCGTCAACAGGGATGGCTACACCTTC. The encoded protein is CASSTVNRDGYTF.

The V and J genes are TRBV19 and TRBJ2-7, with TRBD1 matching 10 bases. Germline trimming cut 7 bases from V and 0 bases from J; bases unmatched to any gene: 3. Germline loops: CDR1 LNHDA, CDR2 SQIVND (reference sequence). The CDR3 runs to 14 residues. CDR3 residues: CASTWTGGSYEQYF. Written as DNA, the CDR3 is TGTGCCAGTACCTGGACAGGGGGCTCCTACGAGCAGTACTTC.

The genes are TRBV7-2 and TRBJ2-7; D uncertain. The V end was cut by 1 base, the J end by 4 bases, with 11 bases between. The germline gives CDR1 SGHTA, CDR2 FQGNSA. The CDR3 extends over 14 amino acids. CDR3: CASSLDGSRYEQYF. The CDR3, as DNA: TGTGCCAGCAGCTTAGATGGCAGTCGGTACGAGCAGTACTTC.

The chain joins TRBV4-1 to TRBJ1-1; D unclear. V gave up 6 bases and J gave up 1 base, with 9 bases separating them. Germline V gene data show CDR1 as MGHRA and CDR2 as YSYEKL. CDR3 size: 13 residues. This CDR3 reads CASSRTGNTEAFF. CDR3 nucleotide sequence: TGCGCCAGCAGTCGGACGGGGAACACTGAAGCTTTCTTT.

The J gene is TRBJ1-2, the V gene TRBV19, with 7 bases identical to TRBD1. The CDR3 spans 12 residues. The V and J ends lost 5 bases and 7 bases, in that order; junction bases with no gene match: 4. The germline V gene encodes CDR1 LNHDA and CDR2 SQIVND (reference sequence). CDR3: CASSPRTGGYTF. Here the CDR3 DNA reads TGTGCCAGTAGTCCACGGACAGGTGGCTACACCTTC. The full variable domain, with the rest looked up from reference TRBV19 and TRBJ1-2, is DGGITQSPKYLFRKEGQNVTLSCEQNLNHDAMYWYRQDPGQGLRLIYYSQIVNDFQKGDIAEGYSVSREKKESFPLTVTSAQKNPTAFYLCASSPRTGGYTFGSGTRLTVV.

The rearrangement joins TRBV18 to TRBJ1-2, with D perhaps TRBD1 (5 bases). V lost 1 base to trimming and J lost 4 bases, with 7 bases between them. Germline CDR1 and CDR2: KGHSH and LQKENI. This CDR3 has 13 residues. The CDR3 nucleotides are TGTGCCAGCTCACCACGGGGGGGCTATGGCTACACCTTC. This gives the protein CASSPRGGYGYTF.

The chain employs TRBV2 and TRBJ2-1; D is possibly TRBD1 (6 bases). Germline-derived CDR1 and CDR2 are SNHLY and FYNNEI. The length of the CDR3 is 15 residues. The V and J ends lost 2 bases and 0 bases respectively, with 8 bases between them. CDR3 DNA: TGTGCCAGCAGTGAAATAGGGGGCTCCTACAATGAGCAGTTCTTC. As protein: CASSEIGGSYNEQFF.

V usage is TRBV7-2 and J usage is TRBJ1-6, with D unclear. Trimming stripped 1 base from V and 9 bases from J, with 10 bases between. The CDR3 has 14 residues. Germline V gene data show CDR1 as SGHTA and CDR2 as FQGNSA. The CDR3 DNA reads as TGTGCCAGCAGCTTAGGCCATCCGGCTTCACCCCTCCACTTT. This encodes CASSLGHPASPLHF.

The J gene is TRBJ2-7, the V gene TRBV6-9; tentatively, D is TRBD2 (6 bases). CDR1 MNHGY and CDR2 SVAAGI come from the germline V gene. The V and J ends lost 6 bases and 4 bases respectively, with 16 bases between them. The CDR3 has 14 amino acids. This chain's CDR3 is CASSHGEAFYEQYF. The CDR3 nucleotides read TGTGCCAGCAGCCACGGGGAGGCCTTTTACGAGCAGTACTTC.

V is TRBV27 and J is TRBJ1-4; D is ambiguous. The V gene's germline CDR1 is MNHEY and CDR2 SMNVEV (reference sequence). V lost 5 bases, J lost 10 bases, and 20 bases lay in between. This CDR3 contains 15 residues. The CDR3 spells CASSPPPSSRRKLFF. The CDR3, as DNA: TGTGCCAGCAGTCCCCCCCCTTCGTCTCGGAGAAAACTGTTTTTT.

The chain recombines TRBV10-3 with TRBJ1-5; D gene unclear. Germline V gene lookup returns CDR1 ENHRY and CDR2 SYGVKD. V dropped 6 bases and J dropped 0 bases, with 24 bases sitting between them. This CDR3 is 19 amino acids long. The CDR3 bases are TGTGCCATCAGCGACCTTTGGGCCCGACTACTGAATAGCAATCAGCCCCAGCATTTT. It yields the protein CAISDLWARLLNSNQPQHF.

V usage is TRBV6-6 and J usage is TRBJ1-4; D possibly corresponds to TRBD1 (5 bases). The ends were cut back, 2 bases at V and 0 bases at J, with 10 bases in the middle. From germline, CDR1 is MNHNY and CDR2 SVGAGI (reference sequence). The length of the CDR3 is 16 residues. Here the CDR3 reads CASSYVQVATNEKLFF. In nucleotides, the CDR3 is TGTGCCAGCAGTTACGTACAGGTAGCAACTAATGAAAAACTGTTTTTT.

The rearrangement uses TRBV6-5 and TRBJ1-5; no firm D call. Trimming cost V 6 bases and J 0 bases, with 9 bases left between them. CDR3 length: 14 residues. The germline gives CDR1 MNHEY, CDR2 SVGAGI. CDR3 bases: TGTGCCAGCAGACCACTAAATAGCAATCAGCCCCAGCATTTT. Translated, it gives CASRPLNSNQPQHF.

V usage is TRBV15 and J usage is TRBJ1-6, with 8 bases fitting TRBD1. Germline V gene data show CDR1 as LNHNV and CDR2 as YYDKDF (reference sequence). V lost 2 bases to trimming and J lost 5 bases; unmatched junction nucleotides: 5. The CDR3 extends over 16 amino acids. The CDR3 bases are TGTGCCACCAGCAGACTACAGGGGGTTAATAATTCACCCCTCCACTTT. Its protein product is CATSRLQGVNNSPLHF. The whole variable domain, remainder taken from reference TRBV15 and TRBJ1-6, is DAMVIQNPRYQVTQFGKPVTLSCSQTLNHNVMYWYQQKSSQAPKLLFHYYDKDFNNEADTPDNFQSRRPNTSFCFLDIRSPGLGDTAMYLCATSRLQGVNNSPLHFGNGTRLTVT.

The chain is built from TRBV6-4 and TRBJ2-7; no firm D call. Trimming took off 9 bases at V and 0 bases at J, with 9 bases between the two ends. Looked up from germline, CDR1 is MRHNA and CDR2 is SNTAGT. CDR3 length: 12 amino acids. In nucleotides, the CDR3 is TGTGCCAGTGGCCAAAGCTCCTACGAGCAGTACGTC. Its protein is CASGQSSYEQYV.

The chain uses TRBV4-2 and TRBJ1-2, with 9 bases identical to TRBD1. V was clipped by 4 bases and J by 2 bases; unmatched bases: 5. CDR3 length: 15 residues. CDR1 LGHNA and CDR2 YNFKEQ come from the germline V gene. The CDR3: CASSRLGQGNYGYTF. The DNA of the CDR3 is TGTGCCAGCAGCCGACTGGGACAGGGAAACTATGGCTACACCTTC.